The entry below describes one T cell receptor (beta chain). In the authors' methods: Using reference gene primer amplification, nucleated cell counts were estimated. Profiled with immunoSEQ multiplex PCR; TCRdb holds only in-frame clones, not every one. That table furnishes V, J and clone size, whereas the DNA furnished D and trimming. The table includes 70,000 to 95,000 clones, approximately 86% detected once. These data are taken from a study of blood T cell repertoires in COVID-19. Study context: COVID-19 samples from acute and convalescent phases originated in the United States, Italy and Spain. Sources were T cells, B-cell-depleted T cells, or PBMCs; the material itself was cDNA or gDNA.

With 3 bases clipped from V and 0 bases from J, the junction kept 7 bases outside the gene matches. CDR1 is MDHEN, CDR2 SYDVKM, per germline. This CDR3 region has 18 residues. Input material: peripheral blood. This TCR derives from a woman aged 70-85 years with acute or convalescent COVID-19. The chain employs TRBV28 and TRBJ2-6, with TRBD1 identical over 8 bases. As DNA, the CDR3 is TGTGCCAGCAGTTTTAGGGCCAGGGGGCACTCTGGGGCCAACGTCCTGACTTTC. It specifies CASSFRARGHSGANVLTF.